This is a list of T cell receptor beta chains from one sample in a study of T cells in Graves' hyperthyroidism and ophthalmopathy. TCRdb re-analysed the multiplex PCR reads in MiXCR, keeping a single row per CDR3 protein. The sample consists of hundreds of thousands of distinct CDR3 sequences, approximately 15% of them appearing once. Material for sequencing was blood. The source is a woman aged 40 to 55 with Graves' ophthalmopathy. Both conserved end residues are part of each CDR3. A D gene is named only where the DNA matches it firmly. Some rows mark clone size as missing; the rest say once, few, many or name a class of expanded clone.

J: TRBJ1-1
size: .
D: .
V: TRBV28
CDR3: CASSLASRGQNTEAFF
DNA: TGTGCCAGCAGTTTGGCGTCGAGGGGCCAGAACACTGAAGCTTTCTTT

J: TRBJ2-1
size: many
D: TRBD2
V: TRBV27
CDR3: CASTYSGTYNEQFF
DNA: TGTGCCAGCACCTACAGCGGGACCTACAATGAGCAGTTCTTC

J: TRBJ1-1
size: many
D: TRBD1
V: TRBV28
CDR3: CASRDRVHLVAFF
DNA: TGTGCCAGCAGGGACAGGGTACATCTTGTAGCTTTCTTT

J: TRBJ1-3
size: many
D: .
V: TRBV2
CDR3: CASSALGSIYF
DNA: TGTGCCAGCAGTGCTCTGGGATCCATATATTTT

J: TRBJ1-1
size: many
D: TRBD1
V: TRBV2
CDR3: CASSRSADRAGTEAFF
DNA: TGTGCCAGCAGTCGTTCAGCCGACAGGGCCGGAACTGAAGCTTTCTTT

J: TRBJ2-1
size: many
D: TRBD2
V: TRBV12-3/TRBV12-4
CDR3: CASGRSGSGRNEQFF
DNA: TGTGCCAGCGGACGAAGCGGTTCCGGGAGGAATGAGCAGTTCTTC

J: TRBJ2-1
size: few
D: .
V: TRBV19
CDR3: CATLPGSLGEQFF
DNA: TGTGCCACCCTCCCTGGCTCTCTGGGTGAGCAGTTCTTC

J: TRBJ2-1
size: many
D: .
V: TRBV5-1
CDR3: CASSLGAPVEQFF
DNA: TGCGCCAGCAGCTTGGGAGCCCCCGTCGAGCAGTTCTTC

J: TRBJ2-5
size: .
D: TRBD2
V: TRBV6-1
CDR3: CASKWPSGGPETQYF
DNA: TGTGCCAGCAAGTGGCCTAGCGGGGGGCCCGAGACCCAGTACTTC

J: TRBJ2-6
size: few
D: .
V: TRBV4-1
CDR3: CASSQDLSRISGANVLTF
DNA: TGCGCCAGCAGCCAAGATCTCTCGCGAATCTCTGGGGCCAACGTCCTGACTTTC

J: TRBJ2-3
size: .
D: .
V: TRBV30
CDR3: CAWRMFLVPDTQYF
DNA: TGTGCCTGGAGAATGTTTCTAGTCCCAGATACGCAGTATTTT

J: TRBJ2-5
size: many
D: .
V: TRBV2
CDR3: CARSRNWSGETQYF
DNA: TGTGCCAGATCGCGTAATTGGAGCGGAGAGACCCAGTACTTC

J: TRBJ1-1
size: .
D: .
V: TRBV4-1
CDR3: CASSQAPGPPLSRNTEAFF
DNA: TGCGCCAGCAGCCAAGCTCCGGGACCCCCGCTTAGCCGGAACACTGAAGCTTTCTTT

J: TRBJ2-2
size: .
D: .
V: TRBV5-1
CDR3: CASSLANGGLDTGELFF
DNA: TGCGCCAGCAGCTTGGCCAATGGGGGTCTAGACACCGGGGAGCTGTTTTTT

J: TRBJ1-1
size: many
D: .
V: TRBV7-9
CDR3: CASSLLGTEAFF
DNA: TGTGCCAGCAGCTTGCTAGGGACTGAAGCTTTCTTT

J: TRBJ1-5
size: .
D: TRBD1
V: TRBV20-1
CDR3: CSADGRDRGAPQHF
DNA: TGCAGTGCTGACGGCCGGGACAGGGGGGCTCCCCAGCATTTT

J: TRBJ1-5
size: few
D: .
V: TRBV5-5
CDR3: CASSLEGEQPQHF
DNA: TGTGCCAGCAGCTTAGAAGGGGAGCAGCCCCAGCATTTT

J: TRBJ1-5
size: few
D: .
V: TRBV7-8
CDR3: CASSEGGHDEQPQHF
DNA: TGTGCCAGCAGTGAGGGGGGTCACGATGAACAGCCCCAGCATTTT

J: TRBJ1-2
size: .
D: .
V: TRBV30
CDR3: CAWSVPGFQGYTF
DNA: TGTGCCTGGAGTGTACCTGGATTTCAGGGCTACACCTTC

J: TRBJ2-2
size: many
D: TRBD2
V: TRBV11-2
CDR3: CASSSKAGGPNTGELFF
DNA: TGTGCCAGCAGCTCTAAAGCGGGAGGGCCGAATACCGGGGAGCTGTTTTTT

J: TRBJ2-1
size: .
D: TRBD2
V: TRBV10-2
CDR3: CASSDSYLAGGDNEQFF
DNA: TGCGCCAGCAGTGACAGTTACCTAGCGGGGGGGGACAATGAGCAGTTCTTC

J: TRBJ2-1
size: many
D: TRBD2
V: TRBV5-1
CDR3: CASSLRTSGRGGAEQFF
DNA: TGCGCCAGCAGCTTGAGGACTAGCGGGAGGGGGGGGGCTGAGCAGTTCTTC

J: TRBJ2-2
size: few
D: TRBD2
V: TRBV19
CDR3: CASSGYSGGLNTGELFF
DNA: TGTGCCAGTAGTGGTTATAGCGGGGGCCTGAACACCGGGGAGCTGTTTTTT

J: TRBJ1-4
size: .
D: .
V: TRBV6-5
CDR3: CASSDSGEKLFF
DNA: TGTGCCAGCAGTGACTCGGGAGAAAAACTGTTTTTT

J: TRBJ2-1
size: .
D: .
V: TRBV11-2
CDR3: CASSFAGDGEQFF
DNA: TGTGCCAGCAGCTTCGCAGGCGATGGTGAGCAGTTCTTC

J: TRBJ2-7
size: many
D: .
V: TRBV6-1
CDR3: CASSERGGRTGVAYEQYF
DNA: TGTGCCAGCAGCGAACGGGGGGGACGGACAGGGGTCGCGTACGAGCAGTACTTC

J: TRBJ2-7
size: many
D: .
V: TRBV11-2
CDR3: CASSLGLSVSREQYF
DNA: TGTGCCAGCAGCTTAGGACTTTCCGTTTCCCGCGAGCAGTACTTC

J: TRBJ2-7
size: .
D: .
V: TRBV28
CDR3: CASSPGMRTELYEQYF
DNA: TGTGCCAGCAGTCCCGGCATGCGGACAGAACTCTACGAGCAGTACTTC

J: TRBJ1-6
size: many
D: TRBD1
V: TRBV7-9
CDR3: CASSSRTGSSPLHF
DNA: TGTGCCAGCAGCTCGCGGACAGGGAGTTCACCCCTCCACTTT

J: TRBJ2-2
size: many
D: .
V: TRBV5-6
CDR3: CASTDGEGAGELFF
DNA: TGTGCCAGCACAGACGGAGAAGGGGCCGGGGAGCTGTTTTTT

J: TRBJ1-1
size: few
D: .
V: TRBV6-6
CDR3: CASSYSHRVVTEAFF
DNA: TGTGCCAGCAGTTACTCGCACAGGGTAGTAACTGAAGCTTTCTTT

J: TRBJ1-3
size: .
D: .
V: TRBV5-4
CDR3: CASSLDEGNGNTIYF
DNA: TGTGCCAGCAGCTTGGACGAAGGCAATGGAAACACCATATATTTT

J: TRBJ1-5
size: .
D: TRBD1
V: TRBV6-2/TRBV6-3
CDR3: CASNRDPGQITQPQHF
DNA: TGTGCCAGCAATCGAGACCCGGGACAGATCACTCAGCCCCAGCATTTT

J: TRBJ2-3
size: .
D: TRBD2
V: TRBV7-2
CDR3: CASSLVAAIAGGWGTDTQYF
DNA: TGTGCCAGCAGCTTAGTGGCCGCTATAGCGGGAGGGTGGGGCACAGATACGCAGTATTTT

J: TRBJ1-2
size: .
D: TRBD1
V: TRBV7-9
CDR3: CASSPDRGRNYGYTF
DNA: TGTGCCAGCAGCCCGGACAGGGGGCGTAACTATGGCTACACCTTC

J: TRBJ2-3
size: few
D: TRBD1
V: TRBV29-1
CDR3: CSVKRTGSTDTQYF
DNA: TGCAGCGTCAAACGGACAGGAAGCACAGATACGCAGTATTTT

J: TRBJ2-1
size: .
D: .
V: TRBV7-9
CDR3: CASSLEPLRDSGNEQFF
DNA: TGTGCCAGCAGCTTAGAACCACTTAGGGATTCGGGTAATGAGCAGTTCTTC

J: TRBJ1-5
size: few
D: .
V: TRBV20-1
CDR3: CSAKDESRALYSNQPQHF
DNA: TGCAGTGCTAAAGACGAGAGCAGGGCCCTCTATAGCAATCAGCCCCAGCATTTT

J: TRBJ1-2
size: .
D: .
V: TRBV5-1
CDR3: CASSLVGGGESYGYTF
DNA: TGCGCCAGCAGCTTGGTAGGCGGCGGGGAAAGCTATGGCTACACCTTC

J: TRBJ2-7
size: .
D: TRBD2
V: TRBV3-1
CDR3: CASSQDPGTSGSYEQYF
DNA: TGTGCCAGCAGCCAAGATCCAGGGACTAGCGGCTCCTACGAGCAGTACTTC

J: TRBJ1-5
size: many
D: .
V: TRBV19
CDR3: CASSTPLGRGLMGPNQPQHF
DNA: TGTGCCAGTAGTACCCCTCTTGGCAGGGGACTCATGGGTCCAAATCAGCCCCAGCATTTT

J: TRBJ1-1
size: many
D: .
V: TRBV3-1
CDR3: CASSQADREAFF
DNA: TGTGCCAGCAGCCAAGCTGACAGGGAAGCTTTCTTT